One TCR beta chain is described in this entry. Its antigen is not known. The sample originates from a study of radiotherapy plus CTLA-4 blockade in lung cancer. Study outcomes and limitations: Reports state that early shifts in blood T cell clones, with interferon-beta, best predicted response.

Data came from immunoSEQ multiplex PCR; TCRdb stores just in-frame clones and leaves some out. This sample has around 100,000 clones, with approximately 80% found just once. CTLA-4 blockade using ipilimumab, together with focal radiation, was received by patients with chemo-refractory metastatic non-small-cell lung cancer. The V gene lost 2 bases and the J gene lost 5 bases, with 15 bases spanning the gap. In germline, CDR1 is ENHRY, CDR2 SYGVKD. The CDR3 loop spans 16 amino acids. This rearrangement joins TRBV10-3 to TRBJ2-2; D is unclear. The sequences come from peripheral blood, collected from a patient treated with radiotherapy plus ipilimumab. The receptor was isolated from a human donor with non-small cell lung cancer that progressed on radiotherapy plus ipilimumab. Some clones in this sample may be carry-over from other donors' samples. The CDR3, as DNA: TGTGCCATCAGTGAGATCGGAACAGCTTTGACCGGGGAGCTGTTTTTT. This gives the protein CAISEIGTALTGELFF.